Given below is one T cell receptor beta chain in context. The antigen remains undetermined. No infections or other immune events were documented during collection. Libraries were prepared by immunoSEQ multiplex PCR; TCRdb keeps only in-frame clonotypes and omits some of them. Among roughly 100,000 clones listed, approximately 88% were seen once. Deletions cut 1 base from V and 5 bases from J, with 15 bases between. The CDR3 contains 15 residues. Germline V gene lookup returns CDR1 SEHNR and CDR2 FQNEAQ (reference sequence). This entry comes from a study of identifying expanded T cells in peripheral blood. Points from the study as a whole: Differentially abundant clones: roughly 1.2 between replicates, just under 17 at approximately 14 days, 19 to 20 at four.

The specimen was blood. V usage is TRBV7-9 and J usage is TRBJ2-7, with a possible D match to TRBD1 (6 bases). The sequence came from a person between 18 and 75 years old in good health. The CDR3 coding sequence is TGTGCCAGCAGCTTAGATACAACAGGGTTCCACGAGCAGTACTTC. Protein product: CASSLDTTGFHEQYF.